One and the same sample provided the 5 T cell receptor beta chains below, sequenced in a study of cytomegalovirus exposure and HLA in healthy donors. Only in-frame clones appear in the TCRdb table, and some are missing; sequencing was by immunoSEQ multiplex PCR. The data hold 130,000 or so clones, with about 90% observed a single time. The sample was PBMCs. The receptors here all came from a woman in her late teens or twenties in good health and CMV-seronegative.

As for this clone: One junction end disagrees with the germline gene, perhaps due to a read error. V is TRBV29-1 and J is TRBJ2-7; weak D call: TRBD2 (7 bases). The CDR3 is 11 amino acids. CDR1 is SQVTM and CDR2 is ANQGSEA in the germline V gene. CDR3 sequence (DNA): TGCCGCGTTGTCGGGGGGCGGGGGCAGTACTTC. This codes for CRVVGGRGQYF.

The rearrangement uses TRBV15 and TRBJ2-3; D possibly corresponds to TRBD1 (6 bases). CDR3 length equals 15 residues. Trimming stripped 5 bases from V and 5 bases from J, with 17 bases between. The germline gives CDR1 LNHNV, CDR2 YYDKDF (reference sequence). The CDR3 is CATSPNTGKEDTQYF. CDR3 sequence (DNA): TGTGCCACCAGCCCGAATACAGGGAAGGAAGATACGCAGTATTTT. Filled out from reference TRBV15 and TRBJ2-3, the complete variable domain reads DAMVIQNPRYQVTQFGKPVTLSCSQTLNHNVMYWYQQKSSQAPKLLFHYYDKDFNNEADTPDNFQSRRPNTSFCFLDIRSPGLGDTAMYLCATSPNTGKEDTQYFGPGTRLTVL.

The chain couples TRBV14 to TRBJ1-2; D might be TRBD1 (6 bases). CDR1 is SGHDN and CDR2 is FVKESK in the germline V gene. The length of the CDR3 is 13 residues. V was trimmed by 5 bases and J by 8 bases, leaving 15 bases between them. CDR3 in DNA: TGTGCCAGCAGCTCCGACAGGCTGGGCGGCTACACCTTC. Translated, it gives CASSSDRLGGYTF.

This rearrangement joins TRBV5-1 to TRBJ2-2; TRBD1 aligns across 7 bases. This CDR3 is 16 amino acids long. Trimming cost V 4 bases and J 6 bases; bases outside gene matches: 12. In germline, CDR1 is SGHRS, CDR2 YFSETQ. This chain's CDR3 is CASSPFGQAFSGELFF. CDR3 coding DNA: TGCGCCAGCAGCCCCTTCGGACAGGCGTTTTCCGGGGAGCTGTTTTTT.

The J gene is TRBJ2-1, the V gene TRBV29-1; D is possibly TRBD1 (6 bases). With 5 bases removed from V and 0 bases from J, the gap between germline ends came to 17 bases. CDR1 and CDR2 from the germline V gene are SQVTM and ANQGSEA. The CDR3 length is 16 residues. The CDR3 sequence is CSVTGTKLSSYNEQFF. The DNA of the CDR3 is TGCAGCGTTACAGGGACAAAACTAAGCTCCTACAATGAGCAGTTCTTC.